What follows is one T cell receptor (beta chain) and its context. The record originates from a study of blood T cell repertoires in COVID-19. About the research overall: Material from acute and convalescent COVID-19 was sourced from the United States, Italy and Spain. PBMCs, B-cell-depleted T cells, or T cells were the source of the cDNA or gDNA that made up the material.

This CDR3 spans 14 amino acids. The germline V gene encodes CDR1 LNHDA and CDR2 SQIVND (reference sequence). Trimming pared 7 bases from V and 2 bases from J, leaving 14 bases between. The table came from immunoSEQ multiplex PCR; TCRdb's copy has only in-frame clones and leaves some out. This table holds approximately 130,000 clones, 85% to 90% found once. The chain is built from TRBV19 and TRBJ1-1; tentatively, D is TRBD1 (5 bases). Sequenced: peripheral blood. The clonotype comes from a man between 60 and 75 years old with acute or convalescent COVID-19. This chain's CDR3 is CASTTTVYNTEAFF. The CDR3 DNA sequence: TGTGCCAGTACCACGACAGTTTATAACACTGAAGCTTTCTTT.